This TCR beta chain was identified during a study of T cells in localized non-small cell lung cancer (TCRdb year 2020). With respect to the entire study: Comparing tumors with uninvolved tumor-adjacent lungs, the study looked at the T cell repertoires of hundreds of patients with early-stage NSCLC. All 220 or so NSCLC patients in the cohort were treatment-naive and had localized lung tumors that were resected. A mean age of 66.3 years was recorded for the NSCLC patients, of whom under 150 were male and some 99 were female. General findings and caveats noted by the study authors: Since the design was exploratory, TCR variables were selected using unadjusted p-values with no false-discovery rate correction. Multi-region tumor sequencing was not performed, so intratumor heterogeneity could not be excluded. Uninvolved tumor-adjacent lung showed the highest T cell clonality, higher than tumor, which suggests more focused antigenic responses in the uninvolved tumor-adjacent lung. A median of approximately 62 of the top 100 tumor clones turned up in the paired uninvolved adjacent lung, and 25 to 30 of those clones also ranked among the top 100 of that same adjacent lung. Longer overall survival was associated with higher T cell density in blood, whereas shorter survival was associated with higher clonality in adjacent lung.

TCR beta CDR3 regions were sequenced from DNA using the immunoSEQ Assay. From the authors' description of their analysis: T cell density was computed as TCR beta template counts normalized to usable DNA estimated by amplifying housekeeping genes. Using the preseqR package, richness was estimated by extrapolating to 120,000 templates for tissue samples and 400,000 templates for PBMC samples. Clonality was defined as one minus Pielou's evenness. Differential abundance testing on productive amino-acid clonotypes, with a minimum total count of 5 and an alpha of 0.1, was used to identify tissue-enriched TCRs. Repertoire overlap between compartments was quantified with the Jaccard Index and Morisita Overlap Index. GLIPH grouped TCR beta CDR3s together with public tetramer-defined viral CDR3s, and a viral motif had to include at least three viral sequences and also show V-gene enrichment. TCRdb's version of the immuneACCESS table is confined to in-frame rearrangements and falls short of the full clone set. An unresolved V gene accounts for under half of the shortfall where checked; the remainder is of unknown origin. V and J calls and clone size are as listed in that table; D and trimming were resolved from the DNA. This sample has about 15,000 clones in its table, and 87% of those were observed once. The ten largest account for under 30% of the sample.

The junction shows trimming of 0 bases on V and 5 bases on J, plus 10 bases between the germline ends. The CDR3 holds 14 amino acids from the cysteine to the phenylalanine. Left in the record is the CDR3 DNA by itself, 42 bases read in frame from the first base. CDR1 and CDR2, looked up from the germline V gene, are SGHRS and YFSETQ. At diagnosis, peripheral blood, uninvolved tumor-adjacent lung and tumor were collected and stored as a combination of fresh-frozen and FFPE material. Blood samples were analyzed as peripheral blood mononuclear cells for TCR repertoire profiling. Regarding this clone: The antigen this receptor binds is unknown. No base quality values were provided; no much bigger clone lies one nucleotide off.

The source of this sequence is a male donor at least 60 years old with stage II lung adenocarcinoma. In this chain, TRBV5-1 is recombined with TRBJ2-3; confidence is insufficient to name the D gene. The input for sequencing was peripheral blood mononuclear cells, taken before any cancer treatment. The DNA sequence is TGCGCCAGCAGCTTGGCCTCGGTCGGAGATACGCAGTATTTT. Its coded protein is CASSLASVGDTQYF.